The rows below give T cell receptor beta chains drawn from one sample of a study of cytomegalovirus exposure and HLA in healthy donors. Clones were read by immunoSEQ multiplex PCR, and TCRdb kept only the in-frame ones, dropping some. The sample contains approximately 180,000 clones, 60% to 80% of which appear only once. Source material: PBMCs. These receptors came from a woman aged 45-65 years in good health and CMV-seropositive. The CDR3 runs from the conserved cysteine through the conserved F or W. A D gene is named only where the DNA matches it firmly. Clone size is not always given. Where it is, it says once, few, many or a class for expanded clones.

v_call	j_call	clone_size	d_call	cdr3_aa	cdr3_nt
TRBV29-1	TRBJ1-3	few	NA	CSVDAGRSTGNTIYF	TGCAGCGTTGACGCAGGGAGGTCTACTGGAAACACCATATATTTT
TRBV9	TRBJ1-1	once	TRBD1	CASKMTPGTGEAFF	TGTGCCAGCAAGATGACCCCCGGGACAGGTGAAGCTTTCTTT
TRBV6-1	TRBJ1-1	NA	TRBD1	CASSPRQGFREAFF	TGTGCCAGCAGTCCCAGACAGGGGTTTCGTGAAGCTTTCTTT
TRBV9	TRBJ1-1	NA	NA	CASSPWEGSNTEAFF	TGTGCCAGCAGCCCCTGGGAGGGCTCAAACACTGAAGCTTTCTTT
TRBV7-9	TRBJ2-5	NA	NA	CASSLPGHLQETQYF	TGTGCCAGCAGCTTACCGGGACACCTCCAAGAGACCCAGTACTTC
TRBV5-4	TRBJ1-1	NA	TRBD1	CASSVGQMNTEAFF	TGTGCCAGCAGCGTGGGACAGATGAACACTGAAGCTTTCTTT
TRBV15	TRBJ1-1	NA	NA	CATSLYLTEAFF	TGTGCCACCAGCCTTTATCTCACTGAAGCTTTCTTT
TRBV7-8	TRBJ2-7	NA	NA	CASSLSRMVYEQYF	TGTGCCAGCAGCTTGTCCAGGATGGTCTACGAGCAGTACTTC
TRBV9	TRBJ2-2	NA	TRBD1	CASSVGTGMNTGELFF	TGTGCCAGCAGCGTAGGGACAGGGATGAACACCGGGGAGCTGTTTTTT
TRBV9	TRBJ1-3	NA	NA	CASSPYQATGNTIYF	TGTGCCAGCAGCCCCTACCAGGCTACTGGAAACACCATATATTTT
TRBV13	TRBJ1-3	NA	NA	CASSLRNTIYF	TGTGCCAGCAGCTTACGTAACACCATATATTTT
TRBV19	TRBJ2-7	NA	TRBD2	CASSMGGYEQYF	TGTGCCAGTAGTATGGGAGGGTACGAGCAGTACTTC
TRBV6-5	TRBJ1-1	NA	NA	CASSRGTEAFF	TGTGCCAGTAGCCGGGGCACTGAAGCTTTCTTT
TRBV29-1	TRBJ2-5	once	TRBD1	CSVGRGPETQYF	TGCAGCGTTGGCAGGGGGCCGGAGACCCAGTACTTC
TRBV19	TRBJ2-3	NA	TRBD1	CASTTGGNTDTQYF	TGTGCCAGTACGACAGGGGGCAACACAGATACGCAGTATTTT
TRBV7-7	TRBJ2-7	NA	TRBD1	CASSPYPGQGVYEQYF	TGTGCTAGCAGCCCGTACCCCGGACAGGGAGTCTACGAGCAGTACTTC
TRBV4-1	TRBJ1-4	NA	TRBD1	CASSLTRGLEEKLFF	TGCGCCAGCAGCCTGACCAGGGGGCTTGAAGAAAAACTGTTTTTT
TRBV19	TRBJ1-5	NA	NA	CASNLASNQPQHF	TGTGCCAGTAATTTAGCTAGCAATCAGCCCCAGCATTTT
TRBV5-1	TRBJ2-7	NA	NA	CASSRHPLTGSTYEQYF	TGCGCCAGCAGCCGCCACCCCCTGACAGGATCTACCTACGAGCAGTACTTC
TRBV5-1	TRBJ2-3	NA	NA	CASRRLNQDTQYF	TGCGCCAGCAGGCGATTGAATCAAGATACGCAGTATTTT
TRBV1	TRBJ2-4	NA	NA	CTSSQAPGGLQNIQYF	TGCACCAGCAGCCAAGCCCCCGGGGGGCTGCAAAACATTCAGTACTTC
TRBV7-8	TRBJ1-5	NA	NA	CASSLVDSYSNQPQHF	TGTGCCAGCAGCTTAGTGGACAGCTATAGCAATCAGCCCCAGCATTTT
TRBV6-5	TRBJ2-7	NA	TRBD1	CASSYTGGSSEQYF	TGTGCCAGCAGTTACACAGGGGGGTCCTCCGAGCAGTACTTC
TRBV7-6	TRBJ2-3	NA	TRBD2	CASGGGSEGTDTQYF	TGTGCTAGCGGGGGGGGTAGTGAGGGCACAGATACGCAGTATTTT
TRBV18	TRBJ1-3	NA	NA	CASSPPGGWSSGNTIYF	TGTGCCAGCTCACCACCGGGAGGTTGGAGCTCTGGAAACACCATATATTTT
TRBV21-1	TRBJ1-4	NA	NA	CASSKAGSWGHEKLFF	TGTGCCAGCAGCAAAGCAGGGAGTTGGGGTCATGAAAAACTGTTTTTT